This T cell receptor beta chain was identified in a study of T cell responses to AZD1222 COVID-19 vaccine. The V and J ends lost 4 bases and 2 bases respectively, with 8 bases between them. The CDR3 length is 13 residues. From germline, CDR1 is LNHDA and CDR2 SQIVND (reference sequence). Comments on this clone: Its antigen is not known.

Assay used: immunoSEQ multiplex PCR; TCRdb lists only in-frame clones, some missing. The data contain roughly 150,000 clones, around 89% of them singletons. Notes on the study in general: Across spike, vaccine-associated CD4 TCRs were found, dominant at 160-218 and 743-854.

The clonotype was recovered from an adult in good health. This specimen consisted of peripheral blood, obtained on day 0 of AZD1222 vaccination. The chain has TRBV19 and TRBJ1-1; D is uncertain. This CDR3 is CASSTTVNTEAFF. DNA for the CDR3: TGTGCCAGTAGTACCACAGTTAACACTGAAGCTTTCTTT. The full variable domain, in which reference TRBV19 and TRBJ1-1 provide the parts outside the CDR3, is DGGITQSPKYLFRKEGQNVTLSCEQNLNHDAMYWYRQDPGQGLRLIYYSQIVNDFQKGDIAEGYSVSREKKESFPLTVTSAQKNPTAFYLCASSTTVNTEAFFGQGTRLTVV.